This T cell receptor (beta chain) was recovered during a study of CD8 T cells in Susac syndrome. Random hexamers served to reverse transcribe roughly 0.5 to 1 ug RNA. The CDR3 of TCR beta was amplified by immunoSEQ multiplex PCR across 54 Vbeta and 13 Jbeta. TCRdb used MiXCR to reprocess the immunoSEQ multiplex PCR reads, holding one entry per CDR3 protein. This sample has 150,000 to 160,000 distinct CDR3 sequences, with around 96% found just once. TEMRA cells were enriched by FACS, and CD4+ and CD8+ T cells were negatively isolated. Germline V lookup: CDR1 SGHTA, CDR2 FQGNSA. The CDR3 sequence is 15 residues long. With 5 bases clipped from V and 4 bases from J, the junction kept 5 bases outside the gene matches.

The source material was CD4+ T cells from PBMCs. This receptor was obtained from a human donor with Susac syndrome. The J gene is TRBJ2-3, the V gene TRBV7-2; 11 bases line up with TRBD1. CDR3 nucleotide sequence: TGTGCCAGCAGCCGGGACAGGGGGATGGCAGATACGCAGTATTTT. It translates to CASSRDRGMADTQYF. Variable domain in full (rest from reference TRBV7-2 and TRBJ2-3): GAGVSQSPSNKVTEKGKDVELRCDPISGHTALYWYRQSLGQGLEFLIYFQGNSAPDKSGLPSDRFSAERTGGSVSTLTIQRTQQEDSAVYLCASSRDRGMADTQYFGPGTRLTVL.